These 12 T cell receptor beta chains share one sample of origin, sequenced in a study of shared clonotypes between healthy human individuals. The naive CD8 subset, CD45RO-negative cells positively selected for CCR7, excluded terminally differentiated effector memory CD45RA+ cells. Data came from immunoSEQ multiplex PCR; TCRdb stores just in-frame clones and leaves some out. There are 1.5 million to 2.5 million clones in the sample; 85% to 95% occur only once, and approximately 1% lies in the top ten. The specimen sequenced was naive CD8+ T cells sorted from blood. These receptors were taken from a young man in good health.

This sequence joins TRBV9 and TRBJ2-2, with D unclear. Looked up from germline, CDR1 is SGDLS and CDR2 is YYNGEE. CDR3 size: 14 residues. Trimming took off 1 base at V and 5 bases at J, with 9 bases between the two ends. In nucleotides, the CDR3 is TGTGCCAGCAGCGTATGGCCTACTACCGGGGAGCTGTTTTTT. Translation gives CASSVWPTTGELFF.

J is TRBJ2-7 and V is TRBV23-1; the D gene is possibly TRBD1 (6 bases). TRBV23-1 is flagged as an ORF with uncertain function. V was pared by 6 bases and J by 3 bases, with 15 bases between. The CDR3 consists of 14 residues. This CDR3 is CASRDTRGNYEQYF. The DNA of the CDR3 is TGCGCCAGCAGAGATACCAGGGGAAACTACGAGCAGTACTTC.

In DNA, the CDR3 is TGTGCCAGCAGTTCACCGTCGACAGGCTTTAACTATGGCTACACCTTC. Translating it yields CASSSPSTGFNYGYTF. This chain joins TRBV28 and TRBJ1-2; D is perhaps TRBD1 (6 bases). V was cut by 4 bases and J by 1 base, with 16 bases left in between. This CDR3 contains 16 residues. Germline values: CDR1 MDHEN, CDR2 SYDVKM.

The V gene is TRBV4-2, the J gene TRBJ2-5; D might be TRBD2 (6 bases). Germline loops: CDR1 LGHNA, CDR2 YNFKEQ. Trimming cost V 3 bases and J 0 bases, with 17 bases left between them. The length of the CDR3 is 17 residues. The CDR3 region has the DNA TGTGCCAGCAGCCAGGTAGTACCATCGGGGGACCAAGAGACCCAGTACTTC. Translating it yields CASSQVVPSGDQETQYF.

J is TRBJ2-7 and V is TRBV27; 10 nucleotides align to TRBD1. Germline V gene lookup returns CDR1 MNHEY and CDR2 SMNVEV (reference sequence). Losses at the gene ends were 6 bases for V and 5 bases for J; bases not matched to a gene: 7. This CDR3 is built from 14 residues. The CDR3 coding sequence is TGTGCCAGCAGACTCGGGACAGGGGTCGACGAGCAGTACTTC. Amino acid sequence: CASRLGTGVDEQYF.

The chain combines TRBV4-2 with TRBJ2-2; D remains unclear. This CDR3 is built from 15 residues. CDR1 is LGHNA and CDR2 is YNFKEQ in the germline V gene. V dropped 3 bases and J dropped 5 bases, with 13 bases sitting between them. CDR3: CASSHGPISTGELFF. CDR3 nucleotide sequence: TGTGCCAGCAGCCACGGCCCAATATCTACCGGGGAGCTGTTTTTT.

Regarding this clone: The identical CDR3 is also encoded by other nucleotide sequences in the sample. This chain links TRBV6-5 with TRBJ1-1; 7 positions agree with TRBD1. V shed 4 bases, J shed 1 base, and the junction held 0 bases outside the gene matches. CDR3 length: 13 residues. Germline V gives CDR1 MNHEY, CDR2 SVGAGI. CDR3 region: CASSWDRNTEAFF. CDR3 bases: TGTGCCAGCAGTTGGGACAGGAACACTGAAGCTTTCTTT.

The rearrangement joins TRBV7-2 to TRBJ2-1; 9 bases are a match to TRBD2. V lost 4 bases and J lost 5; bases outside the gene matches: 9. The CDR3 runs 16 residues. Germline CDR1 and CDR2: SGHTA and FQGNSA. The CDR3 DNA follows: TGTGCCAGCAGCTCCCACGGTAGCGGGGGTGACAATGAGCAGTTCTTC. Protein product: CASSSHGSGGDNEQFF.

A note on this clone: This sample also contains other DNA sequences that code for the same CDR3. The rearrangement links TRBV5-1 to TRBJ2-1; 8 bases are a match to TRBD1. V was pared by 3 bases and J by 4 bases, with 3 bases of the junction left unmatched. From germline, CDR1 is SGHRS and CDR2 YFSETQ. The CDR3 has 14 amino acids. CDR3 nucleotide sequence: TGCGCCAGCAGCTCCGGACAGGGATACAATGAGCAGTTCTTC. Protein: CASSSGQGYNEQFF.

This chain uses TRBV27 with TRBJ2-7; the D gene is possibly TRBD2 (6 bases). The CDR3 totals 14 residues. Deletions cut 3 bases from V and 7 bases from J, with 16 bases between. Germline CDR1 is MNHEY and CDR2 is SMNVEV (reference sequence). Written as DNA, the CDR3 is TGTGCCAGCAGTTTGATCGGGACCGCGGGGGAGCAGTACTTC. Amino acids: CASSLIGTAGEQYF.

The rearrangement uses TRBV13 and TRBJ2-5; 8 positions match TRBD1. Germline CDR1 is PRHDT and CDR2 is FYEKMQ (reference sequence). Germline trimming cut 1 base from V and 5 bases from J; bases unmatched to any gene: 9. This CDR3 comprises 16 residues. The CDR3 bases are TGTGCCAGCAGCTTAGACCCGACAGGGGATCACGAGACCCAGTACTTC. It translates to CASSLDPTGDHETQYF.

The V and J genes are TRBV5-1 and TRBJ2-1, with 7 bases that match TRBD1. Trimming at V came to 0 bases and at J to 5 bases, leaving 8 bases not matched to a gene. The CDR3 totals 16 residues. Germline V CDR1 and CDR2: SGHRS, YFSETQ. CDR3 sequence (DNA): TGCGCCAGCAGCTTGGCTTCTTCCGGGACAGACAATGAGCAGTTCTTC. The encoded protein is CASSLASSGTDNEQFF. Supplemented by reference TRBV5-1 and TRBJ2-1, the full variable domain reads KAGVTQTPRYLIKTRGQQVTLSCSPISGHRSVSWYQQTPGQGLQFLFEYFSETQRNKGNFPGRFSGRQFSNSRSEMNVSTLELGDSALYLCASSLASSGTDNEQFFGPGTRLTVL.